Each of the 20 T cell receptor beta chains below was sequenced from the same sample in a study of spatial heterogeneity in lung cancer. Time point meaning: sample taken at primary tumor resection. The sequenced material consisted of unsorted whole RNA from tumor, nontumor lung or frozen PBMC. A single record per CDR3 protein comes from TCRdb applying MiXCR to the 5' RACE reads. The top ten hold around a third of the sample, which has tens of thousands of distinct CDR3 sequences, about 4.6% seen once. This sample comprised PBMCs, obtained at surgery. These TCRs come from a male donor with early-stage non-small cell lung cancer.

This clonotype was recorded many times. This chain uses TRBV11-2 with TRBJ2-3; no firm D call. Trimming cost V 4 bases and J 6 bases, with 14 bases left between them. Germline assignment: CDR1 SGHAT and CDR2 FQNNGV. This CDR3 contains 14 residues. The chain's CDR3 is CASSSSYSVDTQYF. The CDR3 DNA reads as TGTGCCAGCAGCTCTTCCTATTCGGTTGATACGCAGTATTTT. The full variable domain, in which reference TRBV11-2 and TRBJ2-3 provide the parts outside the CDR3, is EAGVAQSPRYKIIEKRQSVAFWCNPISGHATLYWYQQILGQGPKLLIQFQNNGVVDDSQLPKDRFSAERLKGVDSTLKIQPAKLEDSAVYLCASSSSYSVDTQYFGPGTRLTVL.

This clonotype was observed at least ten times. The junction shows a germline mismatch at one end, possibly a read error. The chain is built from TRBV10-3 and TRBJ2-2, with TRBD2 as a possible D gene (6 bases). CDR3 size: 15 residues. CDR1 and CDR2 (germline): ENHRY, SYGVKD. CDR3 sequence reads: CATSERERGTGELFF. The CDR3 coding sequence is TGTGCCACCAGTGAACGGGAGCGAGGCACCGGGGAGCTGTTTTTT.

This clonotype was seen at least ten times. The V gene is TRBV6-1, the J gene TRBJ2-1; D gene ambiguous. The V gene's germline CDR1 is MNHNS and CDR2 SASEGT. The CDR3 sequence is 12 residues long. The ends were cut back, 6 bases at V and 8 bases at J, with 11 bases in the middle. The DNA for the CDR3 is TGTGCCAGCAGGGCACCAAAGTATGAGCAGTTCTTC. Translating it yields CASRAPKYEQFF.

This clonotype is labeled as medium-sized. CDR3 nucleotides: TGTGCCAGCGGGGACAGATATGGCTACACCTTC. It is translated as CASGDRYGYTF. The V gene is TRBV6-2 or TRBV6-3, the J gene TRBJ1-2, with 7 bases identical to TRBD1. CDR1 MNHEY and CDR2 SVGEGT come from the germline V gene. This CDR3 is built from 11 residues. V was pared by 8 bases and J by 5 bases, with 2 bases of the junction left unmatched.

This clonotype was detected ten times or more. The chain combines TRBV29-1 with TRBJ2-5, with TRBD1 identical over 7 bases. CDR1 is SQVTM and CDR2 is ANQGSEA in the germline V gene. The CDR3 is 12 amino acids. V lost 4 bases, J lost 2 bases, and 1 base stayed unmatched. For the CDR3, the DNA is TGCAGCGTTGGGGGACAGCAAGAGACCCAGTACTTC. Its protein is CSVGGQQETQYF. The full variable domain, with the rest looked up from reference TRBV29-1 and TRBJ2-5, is SAVISQKPSRDICQRGTSLTIQCQVDSQVTMMFWYRQQPGQSLTLIATANQGSEATYESGFVIDKFPISRPNLTFSTLTVSNMSPEDSSIYLCSVGGQQETQYFGPGTRLLVL.

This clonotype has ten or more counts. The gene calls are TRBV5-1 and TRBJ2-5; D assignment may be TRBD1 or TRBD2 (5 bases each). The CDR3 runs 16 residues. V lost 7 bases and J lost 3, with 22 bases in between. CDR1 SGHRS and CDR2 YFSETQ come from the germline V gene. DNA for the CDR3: TGCGCCAGCGCCCCCTCCCCGGGACGAGACAAAGAGACCCAGTACTTC. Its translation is CASAPSPGRDKETQYF.

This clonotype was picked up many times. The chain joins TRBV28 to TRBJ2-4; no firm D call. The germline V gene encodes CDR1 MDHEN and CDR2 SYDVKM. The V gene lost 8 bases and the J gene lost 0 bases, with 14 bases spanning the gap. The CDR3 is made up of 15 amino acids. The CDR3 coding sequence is TGTGCCAGCCATGGGCCAGAACTAGCCAAAAACATTCAGTACTTC. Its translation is CASHGPELAKNIQYF.

CDR3 region: CASRQIVPGLAGNTQYF. Written as DNA, the CDR3 is TGTGCCAGCAGACAAATCGTCCCAGGACTAGCGGGAAATACGCAGTATTTT. The chain links TRBV14 to TRBJ2-3, with 12 nucleotides matching TRBD2. V gave up 6 bases and J gave up 7 bases; unmatched junction bases: 14. CDR3 length: 17 residues. Germline lookup yields CDR1 SGHDN and CDR2 FVKESK.

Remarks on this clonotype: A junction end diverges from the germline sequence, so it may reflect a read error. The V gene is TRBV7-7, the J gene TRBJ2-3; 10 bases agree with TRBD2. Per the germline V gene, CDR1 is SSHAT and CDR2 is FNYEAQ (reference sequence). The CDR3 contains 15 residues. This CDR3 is CASSLTSGVLDTQYF. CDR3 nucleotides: TGTGCTAGCAGCTTAACTAGCGGGGTTCTAGATACGCAGTATTTT.

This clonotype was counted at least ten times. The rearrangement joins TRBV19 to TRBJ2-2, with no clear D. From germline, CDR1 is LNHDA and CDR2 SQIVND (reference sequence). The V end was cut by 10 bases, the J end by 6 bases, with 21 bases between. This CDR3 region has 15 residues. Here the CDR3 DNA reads TGTGCCACCTTTGGATGGCAGTCGTCGGCCGGGGAGCTGTTTTTT. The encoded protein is CATFGWQSSAGELFF.

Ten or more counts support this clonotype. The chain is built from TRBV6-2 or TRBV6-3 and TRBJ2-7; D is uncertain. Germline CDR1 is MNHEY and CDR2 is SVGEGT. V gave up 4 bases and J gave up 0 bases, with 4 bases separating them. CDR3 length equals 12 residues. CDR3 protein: CASSSFSYEQYF. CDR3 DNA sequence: TGTGCCAGCAGTTCCTTCTCCTACGAGCAGTACTTC.

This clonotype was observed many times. CDR3 bases: TGTGCCAGCAGCGTGGGACCGGGACCGGATACCTACGAGCAGTACTTC. It specifies CASSVGPGPDTYEQYF. The chain links TRBV9 to TRBJ2-7, with D possibly called TRBD1 or TRBD2 (5 bases each). The CDR3 sequence is 16 residues long. Trimming cost V 2 bases and J 2 bases, with 17 bases left between them. Germline assignment: CDR1 SGDLS and CDR2 YYNGEE.

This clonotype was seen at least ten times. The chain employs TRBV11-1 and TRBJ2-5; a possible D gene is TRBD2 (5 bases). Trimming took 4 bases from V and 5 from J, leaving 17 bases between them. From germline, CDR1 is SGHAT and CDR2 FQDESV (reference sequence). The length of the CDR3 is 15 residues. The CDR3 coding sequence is TGTGCCAGCAGCTCTCTAGCTTCCCCCGGGGAGACCCAGTACTTC. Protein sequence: CASSSLASPGETQYF. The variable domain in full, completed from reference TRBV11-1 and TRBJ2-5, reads EAEVAQSPRYKITEKSQAVAFWCDPISGHATLYWYRQILGQGPELLVQFQDESVVDDSQLPKDRFSAERLKGVDSTLKIQPAELGDSAMYLCASSSLASPGETQYFGPGTRLLVL.

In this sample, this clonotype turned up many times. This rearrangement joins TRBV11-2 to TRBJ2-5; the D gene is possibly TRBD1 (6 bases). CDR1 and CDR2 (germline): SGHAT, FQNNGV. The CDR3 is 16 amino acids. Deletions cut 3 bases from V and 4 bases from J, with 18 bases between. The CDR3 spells CASSFRQDPLGETQYF. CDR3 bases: TGTGCCAGCAGCTTTAGACAGGACCCCTTAGGAGAGACCCAGTACTTC.

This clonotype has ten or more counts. The CDR3: CSASTRTSGIRSYNEQFF. In DNA form, the CDR3 reads TGCAGTGCCTCCACCCGGACTAGCGGGATCCGCTCCTACAATGAGCAGTTCTTC. The V call is TRBV20-1, the J call TRBJ2-1; 12 bases line up with TRBD2. This CDR3 is 18 amino acids long. The V segment lost 6 bases and the J segment 0 bases; nucleotides outside the gene matches: 12. Germline assignment: CDR1 DFQATT and CDR2 SNEGSKA (reference sequence).

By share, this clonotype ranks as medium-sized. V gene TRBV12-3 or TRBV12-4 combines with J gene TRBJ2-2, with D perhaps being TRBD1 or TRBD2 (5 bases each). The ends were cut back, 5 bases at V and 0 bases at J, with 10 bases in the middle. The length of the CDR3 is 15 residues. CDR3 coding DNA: TGTGCCAGCAGTCAGGGACCCCCGAACACCGGGGAGCTGTTTTTT. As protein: CASSQGPPNTGELFF.

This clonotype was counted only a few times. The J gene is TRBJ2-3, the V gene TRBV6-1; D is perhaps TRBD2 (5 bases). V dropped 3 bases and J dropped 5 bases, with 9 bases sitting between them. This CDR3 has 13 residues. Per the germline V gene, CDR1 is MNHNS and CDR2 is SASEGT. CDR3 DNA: TGTGCCAGCAGTGACGGACTCCTAGATACGCAGTATTTT. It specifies CASSDGLLDTQYF.

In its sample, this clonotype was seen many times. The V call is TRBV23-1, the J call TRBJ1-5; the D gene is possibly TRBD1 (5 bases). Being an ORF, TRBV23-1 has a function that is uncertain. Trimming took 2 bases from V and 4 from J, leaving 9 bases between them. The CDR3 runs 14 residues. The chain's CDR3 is CASSQRAGNQPQHF. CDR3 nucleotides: TGCGCCAGCAGTCAACGGGCAGGGAATCAGCCCCAGCATTTT.

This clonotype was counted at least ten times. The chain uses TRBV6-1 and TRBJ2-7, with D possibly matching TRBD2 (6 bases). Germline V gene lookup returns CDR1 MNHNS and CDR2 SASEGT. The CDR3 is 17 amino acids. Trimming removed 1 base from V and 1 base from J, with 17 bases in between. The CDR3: CASSEGIAGLYSYEQYF. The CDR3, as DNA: TGTGCCAGCAGTGAAGGGATCGCGGGACTCTATTCCTACGAGCAGTACTTC.

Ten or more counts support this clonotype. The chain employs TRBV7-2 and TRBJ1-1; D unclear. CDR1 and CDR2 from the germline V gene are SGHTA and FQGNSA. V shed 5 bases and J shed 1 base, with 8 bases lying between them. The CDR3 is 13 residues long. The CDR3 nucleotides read TGTGCCAGCAGCATCCCTCAGAACACTGAAGCTTTCTTT. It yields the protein CASSIPQNTEAFF.